This is a list of T cell receptor beta chains from one sample in a study of T-cell memory formation after mild COVID-19. MiXCR, run by TCRdb on the 5' RACE reads, gives a single entry per CDR3 protein. The data show tens of thousands of distinct CDR3 sequences, about 14% seen once. Sequenced input: PBMCs or a T cell subset sorted from them (not recorded which). All receptors come from a man between 18 and 29 years old who had mild COVID-19 (a few samples of this study predate the infection). Cell type and time point are not known. Both conserved end residues are part of each CDR3. A D gene is named only where the DNA matches it firmly. Clone size is given for some rows only: seen once, a few or many times, or a class if the clone is expanded.

TRBJ2-2 18 . TRBV4-1 TRBD1 CARSHLQTGLGNTGELFF TGCGCCAGAAGCCACCTTCAGACAGGGCTAGGGAACACCGGGGAGCTGTTTTTT
TRBJ2-2 18 many TRBV4-1 . CASSQPLGGGPRTGELFF TGCGCCAGCAGCCAACCCCTTGGGGGGGGGCCACGAACAGGGGAGCTGTTTTTT
TRBJ2-2 19 few TRBV7-9 TRBD1 CASSRKPPGQVRNTGELFF TGTGCCAGCAGCCGTAAACCGCCGGGACAGGTCCGGAACACCGGGGAGCTGTTTTTT
TRBJ1-5 14 few TRBV12-3/TRBV12-4 . CASSLEHQIQPQHF TGTGCCAGCAGTTTAGAACACCAGATACAGCCCCAGCATTTT
TRBJ1-3 19 few TRBV4-1 . CASSQDTVIVQGLGNTIYF TGCGCCAGCAGCCAAGATACGGTGATCGTCCAGGGCCTCGGAAACACCATATATTTT
TRBJ2-5 14 . TRBV12-5 TRBD2 CASGESGGQETQYF TGTGCTAGTGGAGAAAGCGGGGGCCAAGAGACCCAGTACTTC
TRBJ2-1 15 . TRBV4-2 TRBD2 CASSQDGGKGNEQFF TGTGCCAGCAGCCAAGACGGGGGGAAGGGCAATGAGCAGTTCTTC
TRBJ1-2 11 . TRBV6-5 . CASSGGYGYTF TGTGCCAGCAGTGGGGGTTATGGCTACACCTTC
TRBJ2-3 12 . TRBV27 . CASSLSRGTQYF TGTGCCAGCAGTCTTTCACGAGGTACGCAGTATTTT
TRBJ1-1 13 few TRBV9 . CASSVGGRTEAFF TGTGCCAGCAGCGTAGGGGGCCGGACTGAAGCTTTCTTT
TRBJ2-2 13 . TRBV7-9 . CASSPTETGELFF TGTGCCAGCAGTCCGACGGAGACCGGGGAGCTGTTTTTT
TRBJ2-5 17 . TRBV15 TRBD2 CATSKRTSGGAHGTQYF TGTGCCACCAGCAAGCGGACTAGCGGGGGGGCCCATGGGACCCAGTACTTC
TRBJ2-3 16 few TRBV7-9 TRBD1 CASSPGQFGPSDTQYF TGTGCCAGCAGCCCGGGACAGTTTGGGCCTTCAGATACGCAGTATTTT
TRBJ2-6 18 . TRBV5-1 . CASSLGPVINSGANVLTF TGCGCCAGCAGCTTGGGTCCAGTTATCAACTCTGGGGCCAACGTCCTGACTTTC
TRBJ1-2 13 . TRBV27 . CASSLNGGEGYTF TGTGCCAGCAGTTTAAATGGGGGCGAGGGCTACACCTTC
TRBJ2-5 17 few TRBV9 TRBD2 CASSVRLAGDPQETQYF TGTGCCAGCAGCGTAAGACTAGCGGGGGACCCGCAAGAGACCCAGTACTTC
TRBJ1-3 14 few TRBV9 . CASSDEFSGNTIYF TGTGCCAGCAGCGATGAGTTCTCTGGAAACACCATATATTTT
TRBJ1-2 12 few TRBV2 TRBD1 CATQGQGDGYTF TGTGCCACCCAGGGACAGGGCGACGGCTACACCTTC
TRBJ1-1 12 . TRBV27 . CASSFGGQQAFF TGTGCCAGCAGTTTTGGCGGACAACAAGCTTTCTTT
TRBJ1-5 15 many TRBV6-5 TRBD1 CASSYGTGVNQPQHF TGTGCCAGCAGTTACGGGACAGGGGTAAATCAGCCCCAGCATTTT
TRBJ2-5 14 . TRBV4-2 . CASSPKANQETQYF TGTGCCAGCAGCCCGAAGGCTAACCAAGAGACCCAGTACTTC
TRBJ1-1 15 few TRBV4-3 TRBD1 CASSQDQGAGTEAFF TGCGCCAGCAGCCAAGATCAGGGGGCCGGAACTGAAGCTTTCTTT
TRBJ2-1 16 few TRBV6-2/TRBV6-3 . CASSEDQGLPYNEQFF TGTGCCAGCAGCGAAGACCAGGGGCTTCCCTACAATGAGCAGTTCTTC
TRBJ1-1 14 . TRBV27 . CASRINSGNTEAFF TGTGCCAGCAGGATCAATTCGGGGAACACTGAAGCTTTCTTT
TRBJ2-5 16 . TRBV9 . CASSVAWSRGTETQYF TGTGCCAGCAGCGTAGCTTGGTCCCGGGGTACGGAGACCCAGTACTTC
TRBJ1-1 13 . TRBV5-4 . CASSFIQGTEAFF TGTGCCAGCAGCTTTATCCAAGGGACTGAAGCTTTCTTT
TRBJ2-7 12 . TRBV6-2/TRBV6-3 . CAAGRRVYEQYF TGTGCCGCAGGGAGGAGGGTCTACGAGCAGTACTTC
TRBJ2-7 12 once TRBV6-2/TRBV6-3 TRBD2 CASSRLAVEQYF TGTGCCAGCAGCCGACTAGCAGTCGAGCAGTACTTC
TRBJ2-5 13 few TRBV10-3 . CAISELIVETQYF TGTGCCATCAGTGAGCTGATAGTGGAGACCCAGTACTTC
TRBJ2-7 15 few TRBV4-1 . CASSQEGLTVYEQYF TGCGCCAGCAGCCAAGAAGGTTTGACAGTCTACGAGCAGTACTTC
TRBJ2-3 16 few TRBV7-2 TRBD2 CASQNREVGSTDTQYF TGTGCCAGTCAGAACCGGGAGGTGGGGAGCACAGATACGCAGTATTTT
TRBJ1-6 15 few TRBV12-3/TRBV12-4 . CASSLGGANNSPLHF TGTGCCAGCTCATTGGGGGGGGCGAATAATTCACCCCTCCACTTT
TRBJ2-2 14 . TRBV11-1 . CASSLMGPSGELFF TGTGCCAGCAGCTTAATGGGGCCTAGCGGGGAGCTGTTTTTT
TRBJ2-5 12 . TRBV24-1 . CATSDTRETQYF TGTGCCACCAGTGACACAAGGGAGACCCAGTACTTC
TRBJ2-7 15 few TRBV13 . CASSLGLGPLYEQYF TGTGCCAGCAGCTTAGGACTAGGCCCCTTATACGAGCAGTACTTC
TRBJ2-1 12 . TRBV4-1 . CASSQPSNEQFF TGCGCCAGCAGCCAACCCTCCAATGAGCAGTTCTTC
TRBJ1-1 14 few TRBV7-9 . CASSPPGSNTEAFF TGTGCCAGCAGCCCCCCCGGCTCGAACACTGAAGCTTTCTTT
TRBJ1-1 15 few TRBV4-2 TRBD1 CASSQGQGMNTEAFF TGTGCCAGCAGCCAAGGACAGGGAATGAACACTGAAGCTTTCTTT
TRBJ2-1 15 few TRBV13 TRBD1 CASSPLGQGYNEQFF TGTGCCAGCAGCCCATTGGGACAGGGATACAATGAGCAGTTCTTC
TRBJ1-2 14 few TRBV13 . CASTPGLSGYGYTF TGTGCCAGCACTCCAGGGTTATCAGGATATGGCTACACCTTC
TRBJ1-3 15 . TRBV6-2/TRBV6-3 . CASSYSTSSGNTIYF TGTGCCAGCAGTTACTCGACCAGCTCTGGAAACACCATATATTTT
TRBJ2-6 14 few TRBV7-9 . CASNRVSGANVLTF TGTGCCAGCAACAGGGTCTCTGGGGCCAACGTCCTGACTTTC
TRBJ2-5 15 . TRBV6-4 . CASSDSDGKQETQYF TGTGCCAGCAGTGACTCGGACGGAAAGCAAGAGACCCAGTACTTC
TRBJ2-7 15 few TRBV7-9 TRBD1 CASSSATGAVYEQYF TGTGCCAGCAGCTCGGCGACAGGGGCGGTCTACGAGCAGTACTTC
TRBJ2-7 15 . TRBV20-1 TRBD1 CSASPLQGAGNEQYF TGCAGTGCTAGCCCCCTCCAGGGGGCGGGTAACGAGCAGTACTTC
TRBJ2-3 14 few TRBV2 . CASKSGSYTDTQYF TGTGCCAGCAAGTCTGGCAGTTACACAGATACGCAGTATTTT
TRBJ2-1 17 . TRBV15 TRBD2 CATSRPVAGGRDNEQFF TGTGCCACCAGCAGGCCGGTAGCGGGGGGGCGGGACAATGAGCAGTTCTTC
TRBJ2-5 14 . TRBV7-2 . CASRFSDLWETQYF TGTGCCAGCCGCTTTAGCGATTTGTGGGAGACCCAGTACTTC